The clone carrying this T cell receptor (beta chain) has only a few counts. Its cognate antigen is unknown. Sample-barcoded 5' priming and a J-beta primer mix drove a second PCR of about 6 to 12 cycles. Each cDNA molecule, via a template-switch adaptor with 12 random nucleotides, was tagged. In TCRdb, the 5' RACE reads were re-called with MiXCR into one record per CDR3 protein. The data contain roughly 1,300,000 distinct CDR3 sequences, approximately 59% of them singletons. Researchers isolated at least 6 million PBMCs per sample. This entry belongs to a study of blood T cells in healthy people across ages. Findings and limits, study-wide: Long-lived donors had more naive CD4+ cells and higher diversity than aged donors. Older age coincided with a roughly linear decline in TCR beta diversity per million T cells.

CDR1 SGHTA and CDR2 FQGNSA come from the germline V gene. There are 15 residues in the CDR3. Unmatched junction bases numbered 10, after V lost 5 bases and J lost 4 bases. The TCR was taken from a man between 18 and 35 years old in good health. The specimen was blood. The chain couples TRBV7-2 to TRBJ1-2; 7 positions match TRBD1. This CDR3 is CASSHETGRGYGYTF. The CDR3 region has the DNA TGTGCCAGCAGCCATGAGACAGGGAGGGGCTATGGCTACACCTTC.